This TCR beta chain comes out of a study of neurological immune-mediated disorders. Study outcomes and limitations: HTLV-1-associated myelopathy led in TCR clonal expansion, while multiple sclerosis ranked lowest, below healthy controls.

Per germline, CDR1 SGDLS and CDR2 YYNGEE. Trimming took off 0 bases at V and 4 bases at J, with 11 bases between the two ends. This CDR3 region has 14 residues. As for time point: longitudinal time-point 2. The unsorted libraries were produced from 2 million PBMCs held at -80 C. Synthesis of cDNA was accomplished via 5'RACE employing 10-nucleotide random UMIs. MiXCR, applied by TCRdb to the 5' RACE reads, yields one record per CDR3 protein. The sample contains about 90,000 distinct CDR3 sequences, about 12% of which appear only once. This clonotype was observed many times. Its antigen is undetermined. The TCR comes from a female donor with HTLV-1-associated myelopathy (HAM/TSP). The sequencing sample was made of PBMCs. The chain recombines TRBV9 with TRBJ2-7; D perhaps matches TRBD2 (5 bases). CDR3 nucleotide sequence: TGTGCCAGCAGCGTAGACCACGGACTTTACGAGCAGTACTTC. It is translated as CASSVDHGLYEQYF.